These 8 T cell receptor beta chains came from one sample sequenced in a study of blood T cell repertoires in COVID-19 (dated by TCRdb to about 2020). Libraries were constructed by the immunoSEQ multiplex PCR assay. The table comes from immuneACCESS by way of TCRdb, which keeps in-frame sequences with V and J called. Part of the clones is missing from these tables; in studies checked, under half for an unresolved V gene and the rest for unknown reasons. The sample records around 250,000 clones, approximately 82% of which are singletons. Of the sample, approximately 2% is held by the ten largest clones. The specimen was peripheral blood. The source is a man aged 25-45 years who had recovered from COVID-19.

V gene TRBV7-2 combines with J gene TRBJ1-4; TRBD1 is a possible D gene (6 bases). CDR3 length equals 14 residues. V dropped 1 base and J dropped 4 bases, with 7 bases sitting between them. In germline, CDR1 is SGHTA, CDR2 FQGNSA. The CDR3 protein is CASSLEDSNEKLFF. CDR3 bases: TGTGCCAGCAGCTTAGAGGACAGTAATGAAAAACTGTTTTTT.

This clone has just one count. The chain has TRBV13 and TRBJ1-5; D is unresolved. Germline CDR1 reads PRHDT; CDR2 reads FYEKMQ (reference sequence). V was pared by 3 bases and J by 6 bases, with 9 bases between. The CDR3 consists of 13 residues. In DNA form, the CDR3 reads TGTGCCAGCAGCTTTGCACGGAGTCAGCCCCAGCATTTT. This translates into CASSFARSQPQHF.

This chain links TRBV19 with TRBJ2-3; perhaps TRBD2 as D (5 bases). The ends were cut back, 1 base at V and 1 base at J, with 15 bases in the middle. In germline, CDR1 is LNHDA, CDR2 SQIVND (reference sequence). There are 17 residues in the CDR3. CDR3 DNA sequence: TGTGCCAGTAGTATAGGAGGAGGTCTTGGTGGCACAGATACGCAGTATTTT. Amino acids: CASSIGGGLGGTDTQYF.

This clone was picked up a small number of times. V is TRBV2 and J is TRBJ2-2, with TRBD2 matching over 8 bases. The germline CDR1 and CDR2 sequences are SNHLY and FYNNEI. Trimming took 7 bases from V and 0 from J; bases not matched to a gene: 4. This CDR3 region has 15 residues. The CDR3 sequence is CASKATSANTGELFF. DNA of the CDR3: TGTGCCAGCAAGGCGACTAGCGCGAACACCGGGGAGCTGTTTTTT. Full variable domain (remainder filled in from reference TRBV2 and TRBJ2-2): EPEVTQTPSHQVTQMGQEVILRCVPISNHLYFYWYRQILGQKVEFLVSFYNNEISEKSEIFDDQFSVERPDGSNFTLKIRSTKLEDSAMYFCASKATSANTGELFFGEGSRLTVL.

The CDR3 sequence: CASSLGGGPNQPQHF. The CDR3, as DNA: TGTGCCAGCAGCTTAGGAGGTGGCCCGAATCAGCCCCAGCATTTT. The chain links TRBV7-9 to TRBJ1-5; D is undetermined. CDR1 is SEHNR, CDR2 FQNEAQ, per germline (reference sequence). This CDR3 region has 15 residues. With 1 base removed from V and 4 bases from J, the gap between germline ends came to 11 bases.

This sequence joins TRBV2 and TRBJ1-5, with 10 bases that match TRBD1. The CDR3 is 15 amino acids. With 6 bases clipped from V and 6 bases from J, the junction kept 8 bases outside the gene matches. Germline assignment: CDR1 SNHLY and CDR2 FYNNEI. This CDR3 is CASRAWDRGIQPQHF. The CDR3 bases are TGTGCCAGCAGGGCCTGGGACAGGGGAATTCAGCCCCAGCATTTT.

This clone showed up just a few times. The rearrangement uses TRBV5-6 and TRBJ1-6, with no clear D. The CDR3 contains 13 residues. CDR1 is SGHDT, CDR2 YYEEEE, per germline. The V gene lost 4 bases and the J gene lost 10 bases, with 12 bases spanning the gap. CDR3: CASSHGGGSPLHF. The CDR3 DNA is TGTGCCAGCAGCCATGGCGGCGGGTCACCCCTCCACTTT.

The CDR3 protein is CASRYGAYTEAFF. The CDR3 DNA follows: TGTGCCAGCAGATATGGGGCGTACACTGAAGCTTTCTTT. This chain connects TRBV28 to TRBJ1-1; TRBD1 is a possible D gene (5 bases). Germline V gene data show CDR1 as MDHEN and CDR2 as SYDVKM. V lost 6 bases and J lost 3, with 11 bases in between. CDR3 size: 13 residues.